These 14 T cell receptor beta chains were sequenced from one sample in a study of blood T cell repertoires in COVID-19. Profiling relied on immunoSEQ multiplex PCR, and the TCRdb table lists in-frame clones only, not all of them. Of more than 200,000 clones listed, approximately 88% were seen once; the top ten hold roughly 6.3%. Material for sequencing was peripheral blood. These receptors were taken from a woman aged 30 to 39 with COVID-19, enrolled during active disease.

J is TRBJ1-1 and V is TRBV7-2; D remains ambiguous. The CDR3 covers 12 residues. Trimming left V 4 bases short and J 8 bases short, with 11 bases between. Germline V lookup: CDR1 SGHTA, CDR2 FQGNSA. The chain's CDR3 is CASSSTRREAFF. CDR3 in DNA: TGTGCCAGCAGCTCGACCCGGAGAGAAGCTTTCTTT.

The chain carries TRBV7-2 and TRBJ1-1; 8 positions match TRBD1. Trimming cost V 1 base and J 1 base; bases outside gene matches: 5. CDR1 is SGHTA, CDR2 FQGNSA, per germline. The length of the CDR3 is 16 residues. CDR3 DNA: TGTGCCAGCAGCTTAGGGGTCAGGGGGCCGAACACTGAAGCTTTCTTT. Its translation is CASSLGVRGPNTEAFF.

V is TRBV15 and J is TRBJ2-1; 7 bases match TRBD1. The CDR3 covers 15 residues. From germline, CDR1 is LNHNV and CDR2 YYDKDF (reference sequence). With 0 bases clipped from V and 7 bases from J, the junction kept 6 bases outside the gene matches. The CDR3 coding sequence is TGTGCCACCAGCAGAGAGGGGACAGTTAGGAATGAGCAGTTCTTC. It translates to CATSREGTVRNEQFF.

V and J are TRBV3-1 (or the pseudogene TRBV3-2) and TRBJ2-3, with TRBD1 identical over 8 bases. The J segment lost 4 bases and the V segment lost 3 bases, leaving 3 bases of the junction unmatched. The length of the CDR3 is 14 residues. The germline V gene has CDR1 LGHDT and CDR2 YNNKEL (reference sequence). CDR3 sequence (DNA): TGTGCCAGCAGCCAGGCAGGGGGCTCAGATACGCAGTATTTT. Translation: CASSQAGGSDTQYF.

The V gene is TRBV29-1, the J gene TRBJ2-7; 7 bases are shared with TRBD2. With V trimmed by 4 bases and J by 2 bases, 5 bases remained unmatched. There are 13 residues in the CDR3. Germline V gene sequence: CDR1 SQVTM, CDR2 ANQGSEA. The chain's CDR3 is CSVGGGFTYEQYF. The CDR3 DNA reads TGCAGCGTTGGGGGGGGGTTCACCTACGAGCAGTACTTC.

Written as DNA, the CDR3 is TGTGCCAGCAGCCTGTCTCGAGTGGATGGCTACACCTTC. Translation: CASSLSRVDGYTF. The chain combines TRBV6-5 with TRBJ1-2; D remains ambiguous. With 6 bases removed from V and 6 bases from J, the gap between germline ends came to 14 bases. Germline CDR1 is MNHEY and CDR2 is SVGAGI. CDR3 length: 13 amino acids.

This clone came up once. The chain links TRBV25-1 to TRBJ2-7, with 8 bases that match TRBD1. The CDR3 length is 12 residues. From germline, CDR1 is MGHDK and CDR2 SYGVNS. J gave up 11 bases and V 5 bases, and 8 bases lay outside the gene matches. CDR3 sequence (DNA): TGTGCCAGCAGTCCAATGACAGGGGATGAGTACTTC. Protein: CASSPMTGDEYF.

The gene calls are TRBV4-3 and TRBJ2-1; D not certain. CDR1 and CDR2 from the germline V gene are LGHNA and YSLEER. The CDR3 runs to 12 residues. With 0 bases removed from V and 6 bases from J, the gap between germline ends came to 3 bases. CDR3 region: CASSQDLNEQFF. CDR3 in DNA: TGCGCCAGCAGCCAAGATCTCAATGAGCAGTTCTTC.

The chain is built from TRBV5-6 and TRBJ2-3, with no clear D. V was cut by 3 bases and J by 4 bases, with 9 bases left in between. The length of the CDR3 is 13 residues. Per the germline V gene, CDR1 is SGHDT and CDR2 is YYEEEE. In DNA, the CDR3 is TGTGCCAGCAGCTCCCGAGGCCCAGATACGCAGTATTTT. This gives the protein CASSSRGPDTQYF.

This rearrangement joins TRBV5-5 to TRBJ1-2; D is uncertain. The CDR3 runs to 16 residues. The germline gives CDR1 SGHKS, CDR2 YYEKEE (reference sequence). V was trimmed by 0 bases and J by 4 bases, leaving 16 bases between them. In nucleotides, the CDR3 is TGTGCCAGCAGCTTGGGTGGGAGGGCCTTACCCTATGGCTACACCTTC. Protein product: CASSLGGRALPYGYTF.

Only a few counts were recorded for this clone. The chain carries TRBV2 and TRBJ1-1, with 8 bases matching TRBD1. The trim removed 6 bases at V and 10 bases at J, leaving 7 bases unmatched. Germline values: CDR1 SNHLY, CDR2 FYNNEI. There are 12 residues in the CDR3. The CDR3 nucleotides read TGTGCCAGCAGGACGACAGGGGAGGTAGCTTTCTTT. It yields the protein CASRTTGEVAFF.

Comments on this clone: The junction departs from the called germline gene at one end, perhaps through a read error. This sequence joins TRBV28 and TRBJ2-5; D perhaps matches TRBD1 (6 bases). Germline V CDR1 and CDR2: MDHEN, SYDVKM. The CDR3 contains 14 residues. CDR3: CASRTRPTGTPNHF. In DNA form, the CDR3 reads TGTGCCAGCAGGACTCGGCCTACAGGGACCCCTAACCACTTC.

The chain couples TRBV19 to TRBJ1-2; a possible D gene is TRBD1 (5 bases). Germline V gene sequence: CDR1 LNHDA, CDR2 SQIVND (reference sequence). CDR3 length: 12 residues. The DNA for the CDR3 is TGTGGGTCAGGGCCCGCGGACTATGGCTACACCTTC. It is translated as CGSGPADYGYTF.

The chain couples TRBV5-1 to TRBJ2-7; a weak D match, TRBD2 (5 bases). Germline assignment: CDR1 SGHRS and CDR2 YFSETQ. With 2 bases removed from V and 1 base from J, the gap between germline ends came to 10 bases. The CDR3 extends over 14 amino acids. The CDR3 coding sequence is TGCGCCAGCAGCTTCTCTCGGGGATCCTACGAGCAGTACTTC. Translated: CASSFSRGSYEQYF.